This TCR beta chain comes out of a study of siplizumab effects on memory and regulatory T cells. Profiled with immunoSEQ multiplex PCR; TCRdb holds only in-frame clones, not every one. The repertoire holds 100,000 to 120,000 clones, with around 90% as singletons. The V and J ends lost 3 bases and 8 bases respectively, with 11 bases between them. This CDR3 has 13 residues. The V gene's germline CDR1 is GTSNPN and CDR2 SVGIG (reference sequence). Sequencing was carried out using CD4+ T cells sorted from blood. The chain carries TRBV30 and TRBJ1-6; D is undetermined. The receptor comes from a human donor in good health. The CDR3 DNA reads TGTGCCTGGAGCCCTACCCGCGATTCACCCCTCCACTTT. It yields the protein CAWSPTRDSPLHF.